This T cell receptor beta chain was sequenced for a study of CD8 T cells in ankylosing spondylitis. Study observations and caveats: Ankylosing spondylitis blood seemed to carry a telltale TCR beta motif made of eight highly homologous variants. A number of the motif variants had already been described in reactive arthritis synovial fluid and blood.

Molecular-barcoded quantitative 5'-RACE produced these TCR beta libraries. A single record per CDR3 protein comes from TCRdb applying MiXCR to the 5' RACE reads. The data contain under 850,000 distinct CDR3 sequences, around 20% of them singletons. About this clonotype itself: The target antigen is unknown.

The specimen sequenced was blood, either unsorted or a sorted T cell fraction (not recorded which). The source of this sequence is a male donor with ankylosing spondylitis.

CDR3 in DNA: TGTGCCAGCAGTAGGGACTCCTACACCGGGGAGCTGTTTTTT. Amino acids: CASSRDSYTGELFF. The chain combines TRBV2 with TRBJ2-2; D is possibly TRBD2 (6 bases). The CDR3 totals 14 residues. The V gene lost 5 bases and the J gene lost 3 bases, with 10 bases spanning the gap. Germline CDR1 is SNHLY and CDR2 is FYNNEI. Together with reference TRBV2 and TRBJ2-2, the CDR3 gives the full variable domain: EPEVTQTPSHQVTQMGQEVILRCVPISNHLYFYWYRQILGQKVEFLVSFYNNEISEKSEIFDDQFSVERPDGSNFTLKIRSTKLEDSAMYFCASSRDSYTGELFFGEGSRLTVL.